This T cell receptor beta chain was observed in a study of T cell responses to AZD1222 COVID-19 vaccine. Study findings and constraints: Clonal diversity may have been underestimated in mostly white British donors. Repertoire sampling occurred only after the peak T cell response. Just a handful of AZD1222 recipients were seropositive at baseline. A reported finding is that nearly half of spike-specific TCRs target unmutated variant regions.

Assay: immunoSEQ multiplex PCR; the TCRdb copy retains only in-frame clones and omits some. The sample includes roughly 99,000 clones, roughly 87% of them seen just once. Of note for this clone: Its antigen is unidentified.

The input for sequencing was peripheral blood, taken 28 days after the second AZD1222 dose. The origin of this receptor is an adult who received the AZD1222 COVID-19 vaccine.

Here the CDR3 reads CASSPQDSGYEQYF. Here the CDR3 DNA reads TGTGCCAGCTCACCACAAGACAGTGGCTACGAGCAGTACTTC. This chain joins TRBV18 and TRBJ2-7; the D gene is possibly TRBD1 (5 bases). The CDR3 totals 14 residues. The germline V gene has CDR1 KGHSH and CDR2 LQKENI. V lost 1 base and J 3 bases, leaving 10 bases between the germline ends.